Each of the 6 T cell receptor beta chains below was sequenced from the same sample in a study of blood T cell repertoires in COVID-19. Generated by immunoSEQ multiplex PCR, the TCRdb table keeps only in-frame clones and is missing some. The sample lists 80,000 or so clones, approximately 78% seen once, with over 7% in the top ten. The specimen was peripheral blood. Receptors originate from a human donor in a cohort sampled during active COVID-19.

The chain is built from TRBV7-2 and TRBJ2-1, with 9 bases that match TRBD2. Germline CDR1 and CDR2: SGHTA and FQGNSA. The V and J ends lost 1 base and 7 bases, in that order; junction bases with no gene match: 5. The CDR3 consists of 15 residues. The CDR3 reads CASSLGSGGGNEQFF. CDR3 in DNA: TGTGCCAGCAGCTTAGGTAGCGGGGGTGGGAATGAGCAGTTCTTC.

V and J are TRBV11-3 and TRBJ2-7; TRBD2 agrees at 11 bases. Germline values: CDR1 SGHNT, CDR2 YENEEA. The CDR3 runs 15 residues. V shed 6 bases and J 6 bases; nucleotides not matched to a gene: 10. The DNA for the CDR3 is TGTGCCAGCAGTCATAGACTAGCGGGGCCCGTCGAGCAGTACTTC. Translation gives CASSHRLAGPVEQYF.

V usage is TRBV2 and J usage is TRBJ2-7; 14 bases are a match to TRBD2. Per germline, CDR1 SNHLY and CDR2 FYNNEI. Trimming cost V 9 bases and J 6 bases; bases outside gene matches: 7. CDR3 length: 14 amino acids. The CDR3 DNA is TGTGCCAGTCACCCGACTAGCGGGGGGGGCGAGCAGTACTTC. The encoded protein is CASHPTSGGGEQYF.

This chain's CDR3 is CASSPPRQGRNDEQFF. The CDR3, as DNA: TGTGCCAGCAGTCCCCCGAGACAGGGGAGAAACGATGAGCAGTTCTTC. The chain couples TRBV6-2 or TRBV6-3 to TRBJ2-1, with 8 bases identical to TRBD1. This CDR3 region has 16 residues. CDR1 MNHEY and CDR2 SVGEGT come from the germline V gene. The ends lost 5 bases at V and 8 bases at J; junction bases unmatched: 14.

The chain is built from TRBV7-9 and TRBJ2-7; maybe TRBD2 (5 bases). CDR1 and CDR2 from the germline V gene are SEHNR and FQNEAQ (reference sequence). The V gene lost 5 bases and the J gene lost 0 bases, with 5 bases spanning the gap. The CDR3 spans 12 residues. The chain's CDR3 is CASSGSSYEQYF. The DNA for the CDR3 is TGTGCCAGCAGCGGGAGCTCCTACGAGCAGTACTTC. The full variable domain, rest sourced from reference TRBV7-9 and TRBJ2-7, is DTGVSQNPRHKITKRGQNVTFRCDPISEHNRLYWYRQTLGQGPEFLTYFQNEAQLEKSRLLSDRFSAERPKGSFSTLEIQRTEQGDSAMYLCASSGSSYEQYFGPGTRLTVT.

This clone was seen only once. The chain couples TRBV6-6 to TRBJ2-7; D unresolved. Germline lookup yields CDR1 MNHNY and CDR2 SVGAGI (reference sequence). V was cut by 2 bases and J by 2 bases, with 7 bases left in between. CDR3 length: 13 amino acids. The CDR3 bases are TGTGCCAGCAGTTACCGGGTCACCTACGAGCAGTACTTC. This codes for CASSYRVTYEQYF.